Listed below are T cell receptor beta chains from one sample, sequenced in a study of blood T cell repertoires in COVID-19. Generated by immunoSEQ multiplex PCR, the TCRdb table keeps only in-frame clones and is missing some. The table has roughly 100,000 clones, about 85% seen once; the top ten hold around 4.1%. The sample comprised peripheral blood. These receptors were taken from a man aged 50 to 60 with acute or convalescent COVID-19. The conserved cysteine and the conserved F or W are not part of the CDR3 here.

V gene: TRBV5-4; J gene: TRBJ1-4; CDR3 protein: ASSPGQGTTNEKLF
V gene: TRBV7-9; J gene: TRBJ2-7; CDR3 protein: ASSSITGKDEQY
V gene: TRBV9; J gene: TRBJ1-6; CDR3 protein: ASSVAGQGNSPLH
V gene: TRBV5-1; J gene: TRBJ2-1; CDR3 protein: ASSFRGLAEFSYNEQF
V gene: TRBV11-2; J gene: TRBJ2-5; CDR3 protein: ASSLDDRAPTRETQY
V gene: TRBV5-5; J gene: TRBJ2-1; CDR3 protein: ASSRDREDEQF
V gene: TRBV6-4; J gene: TRBJ2-2; CDR3 protein: ASSDSVQGLTGELF
V gene: TRBV6-6; J gene: TRBJ2-1; CDR3 protein: ASSYGDRESNEQF
V gene: TRBV7-2; J gene: TRBJ2-6; CDR3 protein: ASSRRTGISGANVLT
V gene: TRBV5-1; J gene: TRBJ2-7; CDR3 protein: ASSTGTDRGYEQY
V gene: TRBV7-9; J gene: TRBJ2-3; CDR3 protein: ASSLGLAGADTQY
V gene: TRBV5-1; J gene: TRBJ2-2; CDR3 protein: ASSPPDRVTGELF
V gene: TRBV3-1/TRBV3-2; J gene: TRBJ1-2; CDR3 protein: ASSQTGSGYT
V gene: TRBV11-2; J gene: TRBJ2-7; CDR3 protein: ASSLEDTISYEQY
V gene: TRBV9; J gene: TRBJ2-7; CDR3 protein: ASSAGYHSYEQY
V gene: TRBV6-5; J gene: TRBJ1-1; CDR3 protein: ASSFSGANTEAF
V gene: TRBV5-4; J gene: TRBJ2-2; CDR3 protein: ASSLASGGPWGTGELF
V gene: TRBV30; J gene: TRBJ2-1; CDR3 protein: AWSGQRYNEQF
V gene: TRBV4-1; J gene: TRBJ2-7; CDR3 protein: ASSQQTGSYEQY
V gene: TRBV27; J gene: TRBJ1-6; CDR3 protein: ASSLSMSPGTGGHNSPLH
V gene: TRBV6-5; J gene: TRBJ2-7; CDR3 protein: ASSYSTGKSYEQY
V gene: TRBV23-1; J gene: TRBJ2-1; CDR3 protein: ASSQPKQGGSYNEQF